This TCR beta chain was found in a study of cytomegalovirus exposure and HLA in healthy donors. General study findings and limits: TCR beta sequences numbering 15,000 to 20,000 were associated with HLA alleles at 0.05 false discovery rate in a later analysis.

Germline V gene lookup returns CDR1 SNHLY and CDR2 FYNNEI. The CDR3 is made up of 12 amino acids. V lost 6 bases, J lost 6 bases, and 11 bases lay in between. PCR used 60 Vbeta primers and 13 Jbeta primers. In the original workflow: In a later analysis, 80 million to 100 million unique TCR beta chains included roughly 11 million shared by two or more donors. Clones were sequenced by immunoSEQ multiplex PCR, and TCRdb holds only the in-frame ones, with some missing. V and J calls and clone size are given by that table; D and trimming were obtained from the DNA. The profile shows roughly 160,000 clones, around 80% of them singletons. This clone was counted between two and nine times. Its specificity is not known.

The J gene is TRBJ1-2, the V gene TRBV2, with D unclear. The TCR sequence derives from a female donor in good health and CMV-seronegative. The sample taken for sequencing was PBMCs. CDR3 nucleotides: TGTGCCAGCAGGGGAGGGAACGATGGCTACACCTTC. It specifies CASRGGNDGYTF.